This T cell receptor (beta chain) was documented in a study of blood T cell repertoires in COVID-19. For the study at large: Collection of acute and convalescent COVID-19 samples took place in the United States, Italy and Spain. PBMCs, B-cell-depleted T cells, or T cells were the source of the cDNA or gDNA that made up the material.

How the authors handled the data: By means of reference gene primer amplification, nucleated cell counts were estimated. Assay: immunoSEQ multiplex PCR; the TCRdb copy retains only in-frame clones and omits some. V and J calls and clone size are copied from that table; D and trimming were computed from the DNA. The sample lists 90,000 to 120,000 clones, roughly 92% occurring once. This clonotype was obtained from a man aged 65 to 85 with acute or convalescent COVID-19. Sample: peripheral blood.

CDR3 region: CASNEEAPSLRGYTF. CDR3 nucleotides: TGTGCCAGCAACGAGGAGGCTCCAAGTCTACGGGGCTACACCTTC. The chain uses TRBV6-5 and TRBJ1-2; D unresolved. With 7 bases removed from V and 8 bases from J, the gap between germline ends came to 23 bases. This CDR3 comprises 15 residues. Germline loops: CDR1 MNHEY, CDR2 SVGAGI.